Each of the 32 T cell receptor beta chains below was sequenced from the same sample in a study of shared clonotypes between healthy human individuals. CD45RO-negative, CCR7-selected cells formed the naive CD8 fraction, which excluded terminally differentiated effector memory CD45RA+ cells. Generated by immunoSEQ multiplex PCR, the TCRdb table keeps only in-frame clones and is missing some. The sample includes under 1 million clones, 80% to 95% of them seen just once. Sequences were obtained from naive CD8+ T cells sorted from blood. The receptors shown here come from a young man in good health.

The chain has TRBV7-6 and TRBJ2-1; TRBD2 aligns across 8 bases. The CDR3 has 15 residues. The V and J ends lost 4 bases and 12 bases, in that order; junction bases with no gene match: 14. Germline CDR1 is SGHVS and CDR2 is FNYEAQ. The CDR3 sequence is CASSSEAGEGQGQFF. CDR3 DNA sequence: TGTGCCAGCAGCTCCGAAGCGGGAGAGGGGCAGGGGCAGTTCTTC.

The gene calls are TRBV7-9 and TRBJ2-7; a possible D gene is TRBD1 (6 bases). Looked up from germline, CDR1 is SEHNR and CDR2 is FQNEAQ (reference sequence). V lost 6 bases and J 5 bases, leaving 14 bases between the germline ends. This CDR3 contains 13 residues. CDR3: CASRRTALDEQYF. For the CDR3, the DNA is TGTGCCAGCAGAAGGACAGCCCTGGACGAGCAGTACTTC.

The rearrangement links TRBV4-3 to TRBJ2-7; 7 bases line up with TRBD1. The CDR3 extends over 14 amino acids. Germline CDR1 reads LGHNA; CDR2 reads YSLEER. V was pared by 4 bases and J by 3 bases, with 6 bases of the junction left unmatched. CDR3 residues: CASSRGQENYEQYF. DNA for the CDR3: TGCGCCAGCAGCCGAGGACAGGAAAACTACGAGCAGTACTTC.

CDR3 DNA: TGTGCCAGCAGTGAAGGACAGCCCTTTACTTTCTACGAGCAGTACTTC. Protein: CASSEGQPFTFYEQYF. The gene calls are TRBV28 and TRBJ2-7; TRBD1 is a possible D gene (6 bases). The ends were cut back, 5 bases at V and 3 bases at J, with 20 bases in the middle. Per the germline V gene, CDR1 is MDHEN and CDR2 is SYDVKM. This CDR3 has 16 residues.

This rearrangement joins TRBV5-6 to TRBJ2-7; D not certain. CDR1 and CDR2 (germline): SGHDT, YYEEEE. This CDR3 has 13 residues. V was pared by 4 bases and J by 3 bases, with 11 bases between. The CDR3 region is CASSGPKGYEQYF. CDR3 sequence (DNA): TGTGCCAGCAGCGGCCCCAAGGGCTACGAGCAGTACTTC.

V usage is TRBV7-9 and J usage is TRBJ2-7, with D maybe TRBD2 (5 bases). Trimming took 4 bases from V and 7 from J, leaving 14 bases between them. The CDR3 has 13 amino acids. CDR1 is SEHNR and CDR2 is FQNEAQ in the germline V gene (reference sequence). CDR3 nucleotides: TGTGCCAGCAGCTCCCCTTTCTGGGAGGAGCAGTACTTC. Amino acid sequence: CASSSPFWEEQYF.

The rearrangement joins TRBV28 to TRBJ2-3; D is possibly TRBD1 or TRBD2 (5 bases each). Germline CDR1 is MDHEN and CDR2 is SYDVKM. Trimming removed 6 bases at V and 8 bases at J, with 12 bases between. The CDR3 consists of 12 residues. The DNA for the CDR3 is TGTGCCAGCAGCTATTATGGGGGTACGCAGTATTTT. This sequence encodes CASSYYGGTQYF.

The chain couples TRBV7-6 to TRBJ2-1; TRBD1 matches 8 bases. CDR1 is SGHVS, CDR2 FNYEAQ, per germline. Trimming at V came to 5 bases and at J to 8 bases, leaving 11 bases not matched to a gene. There are 15 residues in the CDR3. The DNA of the CDR3 is TGTGCCAGCAGCCTCCGGGACAGGTCTGCCCATGAGCAGTTCTTC. Translation: CASSLRDRSAHEQFF.

The chain couples TRBV19 to TRBJ1-2, with TRBD1 identical over 10 bases. The CDR3 is made up of 14 amino acids. Germline V gene sequence: CDR1 LNHDA, CDR2 SQIVND (reference sequence). Unmatched junction bases numbered 9, after V lost 8 bases and J lost 6 bases. As DNA, the CDR3 is TGTGCCAGTCGGGCCGGGACAGGGGTGAATGGCTACACCTTC. This translates into CASRAGTGVNGYTF.

The chain links TRBV27 to TRBJ2-1; TRBD2 matches at 7 bases. The J segment lost 2 bases and the V segment lost 5 bases, leaving 6 bases of the junction unmatched. This CDR3 spans 15 amino acids. Looked up from germline, CDR1 is MNHEY and CDR2 is SMNVEV (reference sequence). CDR3 amino acids: CASSRAGEPYNEQFF. CDR3 in DNA: TGTGCCAGCAGTCGGGCGGGGGAGCCCTACAATGAGCAGTTCTTC.

The chain has TRBV29-1 and TRBJ1-5; D call uncertain. Germline values: CDR1 SQVTM, CDR2 ANQGSEA. Trimming cost V 4 bases and J 0 bases, with 7 bases left between them. The CDR3 is 13 residues long. The CDR3 here is CSVGSYSNQPQHF. In nucleotides, the CDR3 is TGCAGCGTTGGCAGTTATAGCAATCAGCCCCAGCATTTT.

This chain links TRBV19 with TRBJ2-1; TRBD2 matches 9 bases. V was clipped by 6 bases and J by 6 bases; unmatched bases: 12. Germline-derived CDR1 and CDR2 are LNHDA and SQIVND (reference sequence). The CDR3 length is 16 residues. The CDR3 is CASRDHSGSFPNEQFF. The CDR3 DNA is TGTGCCAGTAGGGATCATAGCGGGAGTTTCCCCAATGAGCAGTTCTTC.

The rearrangement uses TRBV5-5 and TRBJ1-4; tentative D call: TRBD1 (5 bases). Germline CDR1 is SGHKS and CDR2 is YYEKEE (reference sequence). V lost 0 bases and J lost 8, with 14 bases in between. The CDR3 has 15 amino acids. CDR3 nucleotide sequence: TGTGCCAGCAGCTTGGGACAGTCCGGCTGGGAAAAACTGTTTTTT. This translates into CASSLGQSGWEKLFF.

V gene TRBV2 combines with J gene TRBJ1-3; TRBD1 matches 7 bases. The CDR3 length is 15 residues. Trimming at V came to 6 bases and at J to 0 bases, leaving 5 bases not matched to a gene. Germline CDR1 SNHLY, CDR2 FYNNEI. The CDR3 loop reads CASRGDSYSGNTIYF. For the CDR3, the DNA is TGTGCCAGCAGGGGGGACAGTTACTCTGGAAACACCATATATTTT.

The rearrangement links TRBV9 to TRBJ1-1; TRBD1 is a possible D gene (5 bases). Deletions cut 6 bases from V and 1 base from J, with 13 bases between. This CDR3 comprises 14 residues. Germline-derived CDR1 and CDR2 are SGDLS and YYNGEE. The CDR3 DNA reads as TGTGCCAGCAACCCCACAGGTGCGAACACTGAAGCTTTCTTT. Its translation: CASNPTGANTEAFF. Looking up the rest from reference TRBV9 and TRBJ1-1 gives the full variable domain: DSGVTQTPKHLITATGQRVTLRCSPRSGDLSVYWYQQSLDQGLQFLIQYYNGEERAKGNILERFSAQQFPDLHSELNLSSLELGDSALYFCASNPTGANTEAFFGQGTRLTVV.

V gene TRBV7-8 combines with J gene TRBJ1-1; TRBD1 matches at 9 bases. Germline CDR1 reads SGHVS; CDR2 reads FQNEAQ. CDR3 length: 15 amino acids. Unmatched junction bases numbered 3, after V lost 0 bases and J lost 4 bases. DNA for the CDR3: TGTGCCAGCAGCTTAGCGACAGGGGGGTTCACTGAAGCTTTCTTT. This sequence encodes CASSLATGGFTEAFF. The full variable domain, with the rest looked up from reference TRBV7-8 and TRBJ1-1, is GAGVSQSPRYKVAKRGQDVALRCDPISGHVSLFWYQQALGQGPEFLTYFQNEAQLDKSGLPSDRFFAERPEGSVSTLKIQRTQQEDSAVYLCASSLATGGFTEAFFGQGTRLTVV.

The rearrangement joins TRBV7-6 to TRBJ1-3; D remains unclear. The germline V gene encodes CDR1 SGHVS and CDR2 FNYEAQ. Trimming cost V 0 bases and J 0 bases, with 15 bases left between them. This CDR3 region has 18 residues. CDR3 sequence: CASSLADRLTFSGNTIYF. The CDR3 nucleotides read TGTGCCAGCAGCTTAGCGGACCGTCTAACCTTCTCTGGAAACACCATATATTTT.

This chain connects TRBV5-5 to TRBJ2-7; TRBD2 matches 8 bases. The CDR3 runs 19 residues. V gave up 5 bases and J gave up 2 bases; unmatched junction bases: 21. Germline CDR1 and CDR2: SGHKS and YYEKEE (reference sequence). The CDR3 loop is CASRMSPAVSGGNPYEQYF. Here the CDR3 DNA reads TGTGCCAGCAGGATGAGCCCGGCCGTATCGGGGGGGAACCCCTACGAGCAGTACTTC.

Worth noting for this clone: Other DNA sequences in this specimen translate into the identical CDR3. The V gene is TRBV29-1, the J gene TRBJ2-1; TRBD2 agrees at 9 bases. The CDR3 extends over 14 amino acids. Germline V gives CDR1 SQVTM, CDR2 ANQGSEA. V dropped 1 base and J dropped 4; count of bases not matched to a gene: 2. The CDR3 bases are TGCAGCGTTGAAGGACTAGCGGCATACAATGAGCAGTTCTTC. Protein product: CSVEGLAAYNEQFF.

The chain recombines TRBV19 with TRBJ2-7, with D possibly matching TRBD1 (6 bases). The CDR3 runs to 15 residues. CDR1 is LNHDA and CDR2 is SQIVND in the germline V gene (reference sequence). Trimming took 6 bases from V and 2 from J, leaving 17 bases between them. This CDR3 reads CASSPTGYVTYEQYF. The CDR3 region has the DNA TGTGCCAGTAGCCCGACAGGATACGTAACCTACGAGCAGTACTTC.

The chain carries TRBV28 and TRBJ2-6; no clear D. The ends were cut back, 5 bases at V and 4 bases at J, with 18 bases in the middle. Germline V lookup: CDR1 MDHEN, CDR2 SYDVKM. The CDR3 sequence is 17 residues long. CDR3 in DNA: TGTGCCAGCAGTCTCAGCCCCCTTTTGAGCGGGGCCAACGTCCTGACTTTC. Its protein product is CASSLSPLLSGANVLTF.

As concerns this clone: The sample carries other DNA sequences with the same CDR3. The rearrangement joins TRBV29-1 to TRBJ2-2, with a possible D match to TRBD2 (6 bases). The CDR3 is 13 amino acids. The V end was cut by 6 bases, the J end by 1 base, with 9 bases between. Per germline, CDR1 SQVTM and CDR2 ANQGSEA. The CDR3 nucleotides are TGCAGCGTAGGCGGGGAGAACACCGGGGAGCTGTTTTTT. It specifies CSVGGENTGELFF.

In this sample, this clone turned up once. The V gene is TRBV10-2, the J gene TRBJ1-6; D might be TRBD1 (6 bases). The CDR3 is 13 amino acids. Trimming stripped 6 bases from V and 5 bases from J, with 8 bases between. Germline V lookup: CDR1 WSHSY, CDR2 SAAADI. CDR3 in DNA: TGCGCCAGCAGACGGGACAATAATTCACCCCTCCACTTT. It specifies CASRRDNNSPLHF.

The V call is TRBV13, the J call TRBJ2-2, with 13 bases lining up with TRBD2. Trimming removed 3 bases from V and 7 bases from J; junction bases left unmatched: 14. The CDR3 has 19 residues. Germline CDR1 reads PRHDT; CDR2 reads FYEKMQ (reference sequence). The CDR3 DNA reads as TGTGCCAGCAGCTTCGCGCCGGGACTAGCGGGATCTGGGGTCGGGGAGCTGTTTTTT. Translation: CASSFAPGLAGSGVGELFF.

V gene TRBV5-4 combines with J gene TRBJ1-2, with D possibly matching TRBD1 (5 bases). Germline V gives CDR1 SGHNT, CDR2 YYREEE (reference sequence). The CDR3 is 14 amino acids. The germline V and J ends were trimmed by 4 bases and 2 bases, with 12 bases remaining between them. CDR3 residues: CASSSGGGNYGYTF. The CDR3 DNA is TGTGCCAGCAGCAGTGGGGGAGGGAACTATGGCTACACCTTC.

V is TRBV18 and J is TRBJ1-1; D is uncertain. The CDR3 loop spans 13 amino acids. The germline V gene encodes CDR1 KGHSH and CDR2 LQKENI. Trimming stripped 2 bases from V and 6 bases from J, with 10 bases between. The CDR3 spells CASSPVPGAEAFF. CDR3 DNA: TGTGCCAGCTCACCAGTCCCCGGGGCTGAAGCTTTCTTT.

V and J are TRBV27 and TRBJ2-1, with 11 nucleotides matching TRBD2. Germline loops: CDR1 MNHEY, CDR2 SMNVEV (reference sequence). With V trimmed by 5 bases and J by 8 bases, 5 bases remained unmatched. There are 14 residues in the CDR3. CDR3 sequence reads: CASSELAGDDEQFF. DNA for the CDR3: TGTGCCAGCAGTGAACTAGCGGGAGACGATGAGCAGTTCTTC.

The chain uses TRBV21-1 and TRBJ2-7; the table calls TRBD2, which could not be checked here. TRBV21-1 is a recognized pseudogene. The CDR3 sequence is 15 residues long. CDR3 protein: CASSKGPGVCYEQYF. DNA of the CDR3: TGTGCCAGCAGCAAAGGGCCGGGGGTCTGCTACGAGCAGTACTTC.

The V call is TRBV28, the J call TRBJ2-7, with TRBD1 identical over 9 bases. V trimming: 10 bases; J trimming: 5 bases; junction bases outside the gene matches: 9. The CDR3 runs 13 residues. The V gene's germline CDR1 is MDHEN and CDR2 SYDVKM. This CDR3 reads CATLGTGSDEQYF. DNA of the CDR3: TGTGCCACCCTCGGGACAGGGTCCGACGAGCAGTACTTC.

V gene TRBV27 combines with J gene TRBJ2-5; 8 bases match TRBD1. Germline-derived CDR1 and CDR2 are MNHEY and SMNVEV (reference sequence). V dropped 6 bases and J dropped 4; count of bases not matched to a gene: 13. This CDR3 is built from 16 residues. The CDR3 region has the DNA TGTGCCAGCAGCGCGGGGACAGGAAGGTACGGAGAGACCCAGTACTTC. Translated: CASSAGTGRYGETQYF.

This clone was detected once. The chain uses TRBV27 and TRBJ2-5; 11 bases map to TRBD2. Germline values: CDR1 MNHEY, CDR2 SMNVEV (reference sequence). The CDR3 has 15 residues. Unmatched junction bases numbered 7, after V lost 8 bases and J lost 2 bases. The CDR3 DNA is TGTGCCAGCGCCGAGACTAGCGGGGATCAAGAGACCCAGTACTTC. It specifies CASAETSGDQETQYF.

J is TRBJ2-2 and V is TRBV25-1, with D possibly TRBD1 on 5 matching bases. There are 15 residues in the CDR3. Germline assignment: CDR1 MGHDK and CDR2 SYGVNS. V gave up 1 base and J gave up 8 bases, with 14 bases separating them. The DNA for the CDR3 is TGTGCCAGCAGTGAATCGGCAGACAGAAGAGGGGAGCTGTTTTTT. Its protein product is CASSESADRRGELFF.